Listed here are 14 T cell receptor beta chains from one sample, sequenced in a study of blood T cell repertoires in COVID-19. The data were produced by immunoSEQ multiplex PCR, yet TCRdb's version contains in-frame clones alone and is incomplete. The sample holds 200,000 to 300,000 clones, around 90% seen once. The sample was peripheral blood. These receptors originate from a young man with COVID-19, enrolled during active disease.

CDR3 DNA sequence: TGTGCCAGCAGCCAAGCGGCGGACTATGGCTACACCTTC. Translated: CASSQAADYGYTF. The rearrangement joins TRBV3-1 (or the pseudogene TRBV3-2) to TRBJ1-2; D remains unclear. Per germline, CDR1 LGHDT and CDR2 YNNKEL (reference sequence). Trimming pared 1 base from V and 3 bases from J, leaving 6 bases between. The CDR3 has 13 amino acids.

The chain couples TRBV5-1 to TRBJ2-5, with 11 bases aligning to TRBD1. V was pared by 6 bases and J by 4 bases, with 5 bases of the junction left unmatched. The CDR3 runs 14 residues. CDR1 is SGHRS and CDR2 is YFSETQ in the germline V gene. This chain's CDR3 is CASTLGTGGETQYF. For the CDR3, the DNA is TGCGCCAGCACACTTGGGACAGGGGGAGAGACCCAGTACTTC.

The chain carries TRBV7-9 and TRBJ2-3; 7 bases align to TRBD2. CDR1 and CDR2 (germline): SEHNR, FQNEAQ (reference sequence). The V segment lost 0 bases and the J segment 5 bases; nucleotides outside the gene matches: 5. CDR3 length: 15 residues. The CDR3 nucleotides are TGTGCCAGCAGCTTAGCCCAGCGCGGGGGAGATACGCAGTATTTT. Translation: CASSLAQRGGDTQYF.

This clone was detected once. The genes are TRBV27 and TRBJ1-1, with D possibly being TRBD1 (5 bases). CDR1 and CDR2 from the germline V gene are MNHEY and SMNVEV (reference sequence). V lost 8 bases and J 10 bases, leaving 17 bases between the germline ends. This CDR3 spans 12 amino acids. The CDR3 DNA is TGTGCCAGCGGTACTTTGGGTAGGGGAGCTTTCTTT. Its translation is CASGTLGRGAFF.

The chain employs TRBV27 and TRBJ2-1; 9 nucleotides match TRBD1. V lost 6 bases, J lost 4 bases, and 19 bases stayed unmatched. Germline assignment: CDR1 MNHEY and CDR2 SMNVEV (reference sequence). The CDR3 consists of 19 residues. The CDR3 here is CASRYASGTGNLLYNEQFF. CDR3 in DNA: TGTGCCAGCAGATACGCATCCGGGACAGGGAACCTACTGTACAATGAGCAGTTCTTC.

J is TRBJ2-1 and V is TRBV5-4, with TRBD2 matching 10 bases. Looked up from germline, CDR1 is SGHNT and CDR2 is YYREEE (reference sequence). Trimming removed 4 bases from V and 2 bases from J; junction bases left unmatched: 3. This CDR3 is 15 amino acids long. CDR3 nucleotide sequence: TGTGCCAGCAGCCAGACTAGCGGGCCCTACAATGAGCAGTTCTTC. Encoded protein: CASSQTSGPYNEQFF.

V and J are TRBV6-5 and TRBJ1-5, with TRBD1 identical over 7 bases. The junction had 6 bases not matched to a gene; V was cut back by 6 bases and J by 1 base. Germline CDR1 MNHEY, CDR2 SVGAGI. The CDR3 length is 15 residues. CDR3 in amino acids: CASRYGQESNQPQHF. The CDR3 nucleotides are TGTGCCAGCAGGTATGGACAGGAAAGCAATCAGCCCCAGCATTTT.

With respect to this clone: The same CDR3 is also encoded by other DNA sequences in this sample. V usage is TRBV6-5 and J usage is TRBJ2-7; 7 bases match TRBD2. Looked up from germline, CDR1 is MNHEY and CDR2 is SVGAGI. Trimming removed 0 bases from V and 1 base from J; junction bases left unmatched: 3. This CDR3 is 15 amino acids long. The CDR3, as DNA: TGTGCCAGCAGTTACTCTGGCGGGAGATCCTACGAGCAGTACTTC. The encoded protein is CASSYSGGRSYEQYF.

The chain joins TRBV5-4 to TRBJ1-1; 11 bases fit TRBD1. This CDR3 is 15 amino acids long. The ends lost 0 bases at V and 4 bases at J; junction bases unmatched: 2. From germline, CDR1 is SGHNT and CDR2 YYREEE (reference sequence). CDR3 DNA sequence: TGTGCCAGCAGCTTGGGTGGACAGGGGGCCACTGAAGCTTTCTTT. Translation: CASSLGGQGATEAFF. The entire variable domain, with the rest obtained from reference TRBV5-4 and TRBJ1-1, is as follows: ETGVTQSPTHLIKTRGQQVTLRCSSQSGHNTVSWYQQALGQGPQFIFQYYREEENGRGNFPPRFSGLQFPNYSSELNVNALELDDSALYLCASSLGGQGATEAFFGQGTRLTVV.

The CDR3 region has the DNA TGTGCCAGCTCCCAAACCGTAGGAGGGATCTATGGCTACACCTTC. Its translation: CASSQTVGGIYGYTF. The rearrangement joins TRBV18 to TRBJ1-2, with D unresolved. The germline V and J ends were trimmed by 6 bases and 4 bases, with 18 bases remaining between them. The germline gives CDR1 KGHSH, CDR2 LQKENI. There are 15 residues in the CDR3.

Only a few counts were recorded for this clone. Within the sample, other DNA sequences also encode this same CDR3. The chain employs TRBV4-1 and TRBJ1-4; D unresolved. The germline V gene encodes CDR1 MGHRA and CDR2 YSYEKL. CDR3 length equals 12 residues. Trimming took 0 bases from V and 10 from J, leaving 6 bases between them. The CDR3 sequence: CASSQDNGKLFF. The CDR3 nucleotides are TGCGCCAGCAGCCAAGATAACGGAAAACTGTTTTTT.

The chain combines TRBV10-1 with TRBJ2-2; D is perhaps TRBD2 (5 bases). The CDR3 is 16 residues long. V lost 0 bases and J 5 bases, leaving 13 bases between the germline ends. Germline CDR1 is WNHNN and CDR2 is SYGVQD (reference sequence). CDR3 sequence: CASSESVGRGTGELFF. The CDR3 coding sequence is TGCGCCAGCAGTGAGTCTGTCGGCCGAGGGACCGGGGAGCTGTTTTTT.

The rearrangement uses TRBV2 and TRBJ2-7, with 8 bases that match TRBD2. This CDR3 has 14 residues. The trim removed 6 bases at V and 0 bases at J, leaving 4 bases unmatched. CDR1 SNHLY and CDR2 FYNNEI come from the germline V gene. The CDR3 sequence: CASRRAGDSYEQYF. The CDR3 coding sequence is TGTGCCAGCAGACGAGCGGGGGACTCCTACGAGCAGTACTTC.

This chain joins TRBV5-6 and TRBJ1-1, with TRBD1 matching 12 bases. Per the germline V gene, CDR1 is SGHDT and CDR2 is YYEEEE. V shed 1 base, J shed 3 bases, and the junction held 7 bases outside the gene matches. The CDR3 runs to 17 residues. CDR3 amino acids: CASSLLGTGGGYTEAFF. The CDR3 nucleotides read TGTGCCAGCAGCTTGTTGGGGACAGGGGGCGGATACACTGAAGCTTTCTTT.